This is a list of T cell receptor beta chains from one sample in a study of vaccination and CD4 T cells after COVID-19. MiXCR, applied by TCRdb to the PCR reads, yields one record per CDR3 protein. The table has about 12,000 distinct CDR3 sequences, around 21% seen once. Which antigens these TCRs recognize remains unknown. The sequenced sample was CD4+ T cells from blood, cultured in vitro, obtained before SARS-CoV-2 vaccination. These TCRs come from a human donor who received a COVID-19 vaccine. Each CDR3 is given with its conserved first and last residue. Each record gives: clone size, D gene, V gene, J gene, CDR3 DNA, CDR3 protein. The D gene is left open where the match is weak. Clone size is stated in some rows and not others, as once, few, many or a class when expanded.

few,TRBD1,TRBV7-8,TRBJ2-5,TGTGCCAGCAGCTTAGGGGACAGGGTCTCGGTTGTCGGAGAGACCCAGTACTTC,CASSLGDRVSVVGETQYF
medium-sized,TRBD1,TRBV20-1,TRBJ1-2,TGCAGTGCAACATCGGGGACAGGGGAGGGCTACACCTTC,CSATSGTGEGYTF
medium-sized,NA,TRBV6-5,TRBJ2-7,TGTGCCAGCAGTTCACCCCGACGGGGGTTCCTCGAGCAGTACTTC,CASSSPRRGFLEQYF
NA,NA,TRBV7-3,TRBJ2-5,TGTGCCAGCAGCTTAACGGGGCGCAGAAACCAAGAGACCCAGTACTTC,CASSLTGRRNQETQYF
NA,TRBD1,TRBV10-1,TRBJ1-5,TGCGCCAGCAGTGAGTCGACCGACTCGGGGACAGGGTATGGTGAGATGAATCAGCCCCAGCATTTT,CASSESTDSGTGYGEMNQPQHF
NA,NA,TRBV7-2,TRBJ1-1,TGTGCCAGCAGCTCACTTGCTAACACTGAAGCTTTCTTT,CASSSLANTEAFF
medium-sized,TRBD1,TRBV2,TRBJ2-7,TGTGCCAGCAACTACAGGGGGTACGAGCAGTACTTC,CASNYRGYEQYF
NA,NA,TRBV21-1,TRBJ1-3,TGTGCCAGCAGCAAAGAGGCCCAGGACAGGGTCCAAAACACCATATATTTT,CASSKEAQDRVQNTIYF
NA,NA,TRBV6-5,TRBJ2-6,TGTGCCAGCAGTTACGAAGGGGGGACTGGGGCCAACGTCCTGACTTTC,CASSYEGGTGANVLTF
few,NA,TRBV20-1,TRBJ1-1,TGCAGTGCTGGGAGGGCGGGGGGGACGAGCACTGAAGCTTTCTTT,CSAGRAGGTSTEAFF
few,TRBD2,TRBV24-1,TRBJ2-1,TGTGCCACCAGTGATTTCCGGACGGGACTAGCGTTCAATGAGCAGTTCTTC,CATSDFRTGLAFNEQFF
NA,TRBD1,TRBV11-3,TRBJ1-1,TGTGCCAGCAGCCTTAGGCCAGCGCCGGGACAGCTGAACACTGAAGCTTTCTTT,CASSLRPAPGQLNTEAFF
few,NA,TRBV11-2,TRBJ1-1,TGTGCCAGCAGTCTGAACACTGAAGCTTTCTTT,CASSLNTEAFF
NA,NA,TRBV6-4,TRBJ1-6,TGTGCCAGCAGTGAGTCTCCGGTAAATTCACCCCTCCACTTT,CASSESPVNSPLHF